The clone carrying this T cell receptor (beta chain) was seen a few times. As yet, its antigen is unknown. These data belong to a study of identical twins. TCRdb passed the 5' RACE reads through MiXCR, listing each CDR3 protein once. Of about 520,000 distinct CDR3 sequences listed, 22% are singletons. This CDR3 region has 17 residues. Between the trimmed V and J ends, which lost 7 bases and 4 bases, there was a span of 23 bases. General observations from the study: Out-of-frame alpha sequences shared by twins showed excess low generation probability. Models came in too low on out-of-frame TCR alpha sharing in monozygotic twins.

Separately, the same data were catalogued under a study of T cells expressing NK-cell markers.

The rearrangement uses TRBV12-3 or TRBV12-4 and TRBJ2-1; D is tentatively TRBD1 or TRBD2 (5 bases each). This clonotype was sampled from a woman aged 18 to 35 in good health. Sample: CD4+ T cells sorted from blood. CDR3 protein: CASTFVVGTILYNEQFF. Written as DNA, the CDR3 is TGTGCCAGCACTTTTGTTGTCGGGACCATTCTTTACAATGAGCAGTTCTTC.